This note documents a single T cell receptor beta chain sequence. This entry belongs to a study of blood T cell repertoires in COVID-19. Study in general: In each case, the material was cDNA or gDNA derived from T cells, B-cell-depleted T cells, or PBMCs.

TCRdb keeps only in-frame clones here, not all; method: immunoSEQ multiplex PCR. The sample shows hundreds of thousands of clones, around 88% of them seen only once. The ends were cut back, 4 bases at V and 7 bases at J, with 16 bases in the middle. Germline V gene data show CDR1 as MNHNY and CDR2 as SVGAGI (reference sequence). The CDR3 extends over 14 amino acids. This sequence was found in a woman aged 40-49 years with acute COVID-19. The chain is built from TRBV6-6 and TRBJ1-2; D is possibly TRBD1 (6 bases). Sequencing used PBMCs or T cells enriched from blood (not recorded which). The DNA of the CDR3 is TGTGCCAGCAGTTCACTCGAGTGGGGGCGTGGCTACACCTTC. Its protein product is CASSSLEWGRGYTF.